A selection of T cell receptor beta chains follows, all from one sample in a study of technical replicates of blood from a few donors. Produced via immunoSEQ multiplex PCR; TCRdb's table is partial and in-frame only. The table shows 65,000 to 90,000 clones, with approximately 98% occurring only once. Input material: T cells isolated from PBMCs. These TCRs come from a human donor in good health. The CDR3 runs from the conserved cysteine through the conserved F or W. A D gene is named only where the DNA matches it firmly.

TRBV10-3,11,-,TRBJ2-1,CAARVNNEQFF,TGTGCCGCCAGGGTCAACAATGAGCAGTTCTTC
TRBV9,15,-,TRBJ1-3,CASSVAGREGNTIYF,TGTGCCAGCAGCGTAGCGGGTCGGGAGGGAAACACCATATATTTT
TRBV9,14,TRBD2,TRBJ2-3,CASSPSGREDTQYF,TGTGCCAGCAGCCCAAGCGGGAGGGAAGATACGCAGTATTTT
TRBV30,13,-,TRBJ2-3,CAWKVTNTDTQYF,TGTGCCTGGAAAGTCACAAACACAGATACGCAGTATTTT
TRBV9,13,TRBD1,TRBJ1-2,CASSTDRPYGYTF,TGTGCCAGCAGCACGGACAGGCCCTATGGCTACACCTTC
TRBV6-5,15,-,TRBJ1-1,CASSLMRQINTEAFF,TGTGCCAGCAGTTTAATGAGACAAATTAACACTGAAGCTTTCTTT
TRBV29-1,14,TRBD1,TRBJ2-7,CSVNPGQGSYEQYF,TGCAGCGTAAACCCGGGACAGGGTTCCTACGAGCAGTACTTC
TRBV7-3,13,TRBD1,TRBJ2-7,CASSLRDSYEQYF,TGTGCCAGCAGCTTAAGGGACAGTTACGAGCAGTACTTC
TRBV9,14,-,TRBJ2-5,CASSVYPGQETQYF,TGTGCCAGCAGCGTATACCCGGGCCAAGAGACCCAGTACTTC
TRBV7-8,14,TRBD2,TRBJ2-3,CASSLIAGADTQYF,TGTGCCAGCAGCTTGATAGCGGGAGCGGATACGCAGTATTTT